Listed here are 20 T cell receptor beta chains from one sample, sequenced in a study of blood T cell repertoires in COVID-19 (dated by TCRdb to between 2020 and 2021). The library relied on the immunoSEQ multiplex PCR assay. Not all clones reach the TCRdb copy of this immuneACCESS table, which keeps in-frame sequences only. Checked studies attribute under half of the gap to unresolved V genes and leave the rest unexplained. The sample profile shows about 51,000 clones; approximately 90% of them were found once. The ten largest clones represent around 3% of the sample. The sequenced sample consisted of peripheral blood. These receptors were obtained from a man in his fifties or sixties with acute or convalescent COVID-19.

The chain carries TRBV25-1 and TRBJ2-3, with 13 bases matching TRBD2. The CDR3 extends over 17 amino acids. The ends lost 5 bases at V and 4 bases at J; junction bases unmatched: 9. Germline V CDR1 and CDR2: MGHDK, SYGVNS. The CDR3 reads CASSPGLAGDSADTQYF. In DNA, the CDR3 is TGTGCCAGCAGTCCTGGACTAGCGGGGGATAGTGCAGATACGCAGTATTTT.

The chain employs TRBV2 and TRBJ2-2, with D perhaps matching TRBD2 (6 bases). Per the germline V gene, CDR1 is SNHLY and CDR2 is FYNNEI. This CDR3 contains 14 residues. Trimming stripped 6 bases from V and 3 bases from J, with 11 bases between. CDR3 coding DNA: TGTGCCAGCAGACCGACTAGATACACCGGGGAGCTGTTTTTT. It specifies CASRPTRYTGELFF.

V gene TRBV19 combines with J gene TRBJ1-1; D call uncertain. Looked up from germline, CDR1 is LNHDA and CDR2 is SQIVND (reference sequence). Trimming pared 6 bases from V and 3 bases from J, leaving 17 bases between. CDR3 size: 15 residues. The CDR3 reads CASSEYRADYTEAFF. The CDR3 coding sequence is TGTGCCAGTAGCGAGTATAGAGCGGATTACACTGAAGCTTTCTTT.

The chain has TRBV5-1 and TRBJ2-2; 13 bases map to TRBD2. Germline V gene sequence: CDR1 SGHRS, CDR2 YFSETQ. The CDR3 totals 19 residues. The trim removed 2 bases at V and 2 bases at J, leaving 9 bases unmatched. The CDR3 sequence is CASSFLGTSGVLNTGELFF. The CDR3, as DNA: TGCGCCAGCAGCTTCTTGGGGACTAGCGGGGTCCTCAACACCGGGGAGCTGTTTTTT.

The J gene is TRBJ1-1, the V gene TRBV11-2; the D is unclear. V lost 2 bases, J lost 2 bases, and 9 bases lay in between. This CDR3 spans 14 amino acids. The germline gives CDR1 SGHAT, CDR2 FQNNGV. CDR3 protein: CASSLQTGNTEAFF. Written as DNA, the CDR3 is TGTGCCAGCAGCTTACAGACGGGAAACACTGAAGCTTTCTTT.

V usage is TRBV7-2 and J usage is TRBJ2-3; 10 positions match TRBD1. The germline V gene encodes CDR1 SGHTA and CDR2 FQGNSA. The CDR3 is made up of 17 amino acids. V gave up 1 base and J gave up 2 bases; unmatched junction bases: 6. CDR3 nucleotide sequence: TGTGCCAGCAGCTTAGTTGGGACAGGGGCGACCACAGATACGCAGTATTTT. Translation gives CASSLVGTGATTDTQYF.

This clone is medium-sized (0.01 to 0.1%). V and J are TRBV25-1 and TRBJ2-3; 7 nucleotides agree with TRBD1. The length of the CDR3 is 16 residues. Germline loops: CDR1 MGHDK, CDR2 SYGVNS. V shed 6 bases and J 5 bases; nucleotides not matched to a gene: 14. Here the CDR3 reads CASRGRGWVMEDTQYF. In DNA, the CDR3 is TGTGCCAGCAGGGGCAGGGGGTGGGTGATGGAAGATACGCAGTATTTT.

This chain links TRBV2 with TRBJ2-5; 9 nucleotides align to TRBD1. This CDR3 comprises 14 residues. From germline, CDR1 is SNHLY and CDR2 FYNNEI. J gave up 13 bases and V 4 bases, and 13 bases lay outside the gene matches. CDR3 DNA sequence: TGTGCCAGCAGTGGTCTAACAGGGGGCGACCAATCGTACTTC. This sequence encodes CASSGLTGGDQSYF. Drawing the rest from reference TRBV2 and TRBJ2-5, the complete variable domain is EPEVTQTPSHQVTQMGQEVILRCVPISNHLYFYWYRQILGQKVEFLVSFYNNEISEKSEIFDDQFSVERPDGSNFTLKIRSTKLEDSAMYFCASSGLTGGDQSYFGPGTRLLVL.

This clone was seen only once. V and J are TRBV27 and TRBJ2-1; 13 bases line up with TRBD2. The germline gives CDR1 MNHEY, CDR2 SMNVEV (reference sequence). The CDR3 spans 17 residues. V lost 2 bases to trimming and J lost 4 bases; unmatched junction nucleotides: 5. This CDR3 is CASSLLTTSGGYNEQFF. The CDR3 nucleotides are TGTGCCAGCAGTTTACTAACGACTAGCGGGGGGTACAATGAGCAGTTCTTC.

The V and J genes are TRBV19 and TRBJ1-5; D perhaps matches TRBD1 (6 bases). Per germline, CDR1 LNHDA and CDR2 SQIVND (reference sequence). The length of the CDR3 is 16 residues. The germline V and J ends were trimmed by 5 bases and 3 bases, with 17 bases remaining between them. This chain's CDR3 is CASSPAGGRSNQPQHF. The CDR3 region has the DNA TGTGCCAGTAGTCCCGCCGGGGGGCGATCCAATCAGCCCCAGCATTTT.

CDR3 sequence: CASSLAGGNSPLHF. CDR3 DNA: TGTGCCAGCAGCTTGGCCGGGGGAAATTCACCCCTCCACTTT. The chain is built from TRBV5-6 and TRBJ1-6, with D possibly TRBD1 on 5 matching bases. V was cut by 0 bases and J by 7 bases, with 8 bases left in between. The CDR3 has 14 residues. Germline V gene data show CDR1 as SGHDT and CDR2 as YYEEEE. The full variable domain, rest sourced from reference TRBV5-6 and TRBJ1-6, is DAGVTQSPTHLIKTRGQQVTLRCSPKSGHDTVSWYQQALGQGPQFIFQYYEEEERQRGNFPDRFSGHQFPNYSSELNVNALLLGDSALYLCASSLAGGNSPLHFGNGTRLTVT.

For the CDR3, the DNA is TGTGCCAGCAGCCAAGAGAGGAGGAGGGGGGGAAGCACAGATACGCAGTATTTT. Protein sequence: CASSQERRRGGSTDTQYF. The chain couples TRBV3-1 (or the pseudogene TRBV3-2) to TRBJ2-3; D may be TRBD2 (7 bases). From germline, CDR1 is LGHDT and CDR2 YNNKEL (reference sequence). The CDR3 is made up of 18 amino acids. With 0 bases removed from V and 0 bases from J, the gap between germline ends came to 16 bases.

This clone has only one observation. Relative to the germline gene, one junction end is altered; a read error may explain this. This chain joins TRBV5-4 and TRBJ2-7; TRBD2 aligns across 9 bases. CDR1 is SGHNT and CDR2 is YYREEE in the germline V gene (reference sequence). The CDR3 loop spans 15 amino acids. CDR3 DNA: TGTGCCAGCAGCCTGCGCGGGACTAGCTCCAACGAGCAGTACTTC. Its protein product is CASSLRGTSSNEQYF.

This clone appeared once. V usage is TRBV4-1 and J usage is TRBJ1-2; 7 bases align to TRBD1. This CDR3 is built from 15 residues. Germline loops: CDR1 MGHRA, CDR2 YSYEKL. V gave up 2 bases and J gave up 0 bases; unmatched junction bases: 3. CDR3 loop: CASSQPGTANYGYTF. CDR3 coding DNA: TGCGCCAGCAGCCAACCCGGGACAGCTAACTATGGCTACACCTTC.

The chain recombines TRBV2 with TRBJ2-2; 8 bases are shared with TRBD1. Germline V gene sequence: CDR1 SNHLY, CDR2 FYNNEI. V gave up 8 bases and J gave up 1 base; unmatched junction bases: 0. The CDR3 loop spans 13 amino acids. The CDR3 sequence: CASGQGNTGELFF. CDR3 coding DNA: TGTGCCAGCGGACAGGGGAACACCGGGGAGCTGTTTTTT.

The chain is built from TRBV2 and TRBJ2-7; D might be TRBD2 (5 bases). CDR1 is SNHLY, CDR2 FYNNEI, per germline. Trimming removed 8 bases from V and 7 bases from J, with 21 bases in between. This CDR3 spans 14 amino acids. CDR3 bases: TGTGCCAGCCGCCGGGGTGGTACCCTAGGGGAGCAGTACTTC. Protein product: CASRRGGTLGEQYF.

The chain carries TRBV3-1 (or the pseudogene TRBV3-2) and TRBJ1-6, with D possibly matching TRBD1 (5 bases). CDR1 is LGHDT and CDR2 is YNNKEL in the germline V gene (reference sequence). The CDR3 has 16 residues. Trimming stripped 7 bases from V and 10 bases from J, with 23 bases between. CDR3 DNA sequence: TGTGCCAGCACCCTTATGGGGGGAAGTTCAGGCTCACCCCTCCACTTT. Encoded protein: CASTLMGGSSGSPLHF.

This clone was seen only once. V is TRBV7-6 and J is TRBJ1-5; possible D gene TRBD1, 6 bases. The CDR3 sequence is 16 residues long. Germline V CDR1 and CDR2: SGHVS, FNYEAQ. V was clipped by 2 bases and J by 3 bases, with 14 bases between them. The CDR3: CASSLPLMGHNQPQHF. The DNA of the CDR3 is TGTGCCAGCAGCTTACCCCTTATGGGACACAATCAGCCCCAGCATTTT.

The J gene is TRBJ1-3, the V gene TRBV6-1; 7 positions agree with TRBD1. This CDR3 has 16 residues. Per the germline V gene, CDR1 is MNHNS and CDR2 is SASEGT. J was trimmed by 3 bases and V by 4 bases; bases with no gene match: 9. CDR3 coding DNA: TGTGCCAGCAGTGTATGGTCAGGGGGAGGTGGAAACACCATATATTTT. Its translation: CASSVWSGGGGNTIYF.

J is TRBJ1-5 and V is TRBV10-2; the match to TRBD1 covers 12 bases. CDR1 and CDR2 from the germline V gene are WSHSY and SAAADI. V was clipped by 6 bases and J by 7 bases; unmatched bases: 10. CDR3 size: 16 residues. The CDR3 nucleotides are TGCGCCAGCAGCCGGACCCGGGACAGGGGGCACCAGCCCCAGCATTTT. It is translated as CASSRTRDRGHQPQHF.